Listed below are T cell receptor beta chains from one sample, sequenced in a study of regulatory T cells in long-lasting Graves disease. TCRdb fed the multiplex PCR reads into MiXCR, producing one record per CDR3 protein. In the table there are about 310,000 distinct CDR3 sequences, roughly a fifth of which are singletons. The input for sequencing was peripheral blood mononuclear cells (PBMCs), taken when the disease was refractory, from a patient treated with antithyroid drugs. The receptors were gathered from a female donor with Graves disease. The CDR3 runs from the conserved cysteine through the conserved F or W. The D gene is left open where the match is weak. The size field is filled for only some rows; it gives once, few, many or a size class.

.,TRBV7-9,TRBD1,TRBJ1-1,CASSFGDRVTEAFF,TGTGCCAGCAGCTTCGGGGACAGGGTGACTGAAGCTTTCTTT
few,TRBV9,.,TRBJ2-5,CASSEGRLGEETQYF,TGTGCCAGCAGCGAGGGACGTTTAGGCGAAGAGACCCAGTACTTC
.,TRBV7-9,TRBD1,TRBJ1-2,CASSLETGANYGYTF,TGTGCCAGCAGCTTAGAGACAGGGGCTAACTATGGCTACACCTTC
.,TRBV28,TRBD1,TRBJ2-1,CASSPGTGWSNEQFF,TGTGCCAGCAGTCCAGGGACAGGGTGGTCCAATGAGCAGTTCTTC
many,TRBV6-1,TRBD1,TRBJ1-5,CASSEAQGADNQPQHF,TGTGCCAGCAGTGAAGCCCAGGGGGCGGACAATCAGCCCCAGCATTTT
.,TRBV20-1,.,TRBJ1-1,CSARDWVNTEAFF,TGCAGTGCTAGAGATTGGGTGAACACTGAAGCTTTCTTT
.,TRBV28,.,TRBJ2-1,CASSFRRNEQFF,TGTGCCAGCAGTTTTAGGAGGAATGAGCAGTTCTTC
once,TRBV28,.,TRBJ1-6,CASSWESGYSPLHF,TGTGCCAGCAGTTGGGAGTCGGGGTATTCACCCCTCCACTTT
.,TRBV20-1,.,TRBJ2-7,CSARAGRDASSYEQYF,TGCAGTGCTAGAGCCGGTCGTGACGCTAGCTCCTACGAGCAGTACTTC
.,TRBV4-1,TRBD2,TRBJ2-5,CASSQDPRLAGGETQYF,TGCGCCAGCAGCCAAGATCCGAGACTAGCGGGAGGAGAGACCCAGTACTTC
few,TRBV4-1,.,TRBJ2-5,CASSRRSFRDSSQETQYF,TGCGCCAGCAGCCGAAGGTCGTTTCGGGACTCGTCCCAAGAGACCCAGTACTTC
.,TRBV20-1,.,TRBJ2-6,CSGDSGANVLTF,TGCAGTGGGGACTCTGGGGCCAACGTCCTGACTTTC
few,TRBV5-6,.,TRBJ2-7,CASSLGAVAYEQYF,TGTGCCAGCAGCTTGGGAGCGGTTGCCTACGAGCAGTACTTC
once,TRBV20-1,TRBD1,TRBJ2-5,CSAQRAGGPQETQYF,TGCAGTGCCCAAAGAGCAGGGGGCCCGCAAGAGACCCAGTACTTC
many,TRBV7-2,.,TRBJ2-2,CASRTLVAGELFF,TGTGCCAGCAGAACACTAGTTGCCGGGGAGCTGTTTTTT
many,TRBV4-3,.,TRBJ2-7,CASSQDSWGAEQYF,TGCGCCAGCAGCCAAGACTCGTGGGGAGCCGAGCAGTACTTC
.,TRBV3-1,.,TRBJ1-2,CASSQASSEGQDYGYTF,TGTGCCAGCAGCCAAGCGAGCTCTGAGGGGCAGGACTATGGCTACACCTTC
.,TRBV25-1,.,TRBJ2-2,CASSPPTGYPGELFF,TGTGCCAGCAGTCCTCCTACAGGGTACCCCGGGGAGCTGTTTTTT
few,TRBV12-3/TRBV12-4,.,TRBJ2-5,CASSFLLEGRSQETQYF,TGTGCCAGCAGTTTCTTACTGGAGGGACGGAGCCAAGAGACCCAGTACTTC
many,TRBV7-6,.,TRBJ1-2,CASSSTPGRLNYGYTF,TGTGCCAGCAGCTCAACGCCCGGAAGGCTTAACTATGGCTACACCTTC
.,TRBV4-2,.,TRBJ2-5,CASSQRQYF,TGTGCCAGCAGCCAACGCCAGTACTTC
many,TRBV7-8,.,TRBJ2-5,CASSFRTQETQYF,TGTGCCAGCAGCTTCAGGACTCAAGAGACCCAGTACTTC
.,TRBV19,.,TRBJ1-5,CASSRDHRGLSQPQHF,TGTGCCAGTAGTAGAGATCACCGGGGCCTAAGTCAGCCCCAGCATTTT
.,TRBV27,.,TRBJ1-2,CASSIHGGRSYGYTF,TGTGCCAGCAGTATTCATGGGGGGCGCAGCTATGGCTACACCTTC
few,TRBV4-3,.,TRBJ2-2,CASSQGWVGELFF,TGCGCCAGCAGCCAAGGTTGGGTCGGGGAGCTGTTTTTT
.,TRBV7-2,TRBD2,TRBJ2-7,CASSLVISGSYEQYF,TGTGCCAGCAGCTTAGTGATTAGCGGGTCCTACGAGCAGTACTTC
few,TRBV20-1,.,TRBJ2-5,CSAQRFLGQATQYF,TGCAGTGCCCAGCGGTTTTTAGGTCAGGCGACCCAGTACTTC
.,TRBV7-9,TRBD2,TRBJ2-1,CASSLVAGVYNEQFF,TGTGCCAGCAGCTTAGTAGCGGGAGTTTACAATGAGCAGTTCTTC
once,TRBV6-9,.,TRBJ2-7,CASSYAGNGDEQYF,TGTGCCAGCAGTTACGCCGGGAACGGAGACGAGCAGTACTTC
few,TRBV6-1,.,TRBJ1-5,CASSEGPISQPQHF,TGTGCCAGCAGTGAGGGTCCCATCTCTCAGCCCCAGCATTTT
few,TRBV12-3/TRBV12-4,.,TRBJ2-5,CASRGVAGLETQYF,TGTGCCAGCAGGGGGGTCGCGGGGCTAGAGACCCAGTACTTC
.,TRBV5-1,.,TRBJ2-7,CASSLAGPPSYEQYF,TGCGCCAGCAGCTTGGCAGGGCCACCCTCCTACGAGCAGTACTTC
.,TRBV30,.,TRBJ1-2,CAWRGTVEGYGYTF,TGTGCCTGGAGGGGGACGGTCGAGGGGTATGGCTACACCTTC
many,TRBV28,.,TRBJ1-5,CASSPGQRNQPQHF,TGTGCCAGCAGCCCCGGACAGAGGAATCAGCCCCAGCATTTT
.,TRBV27,.,TRBJ1-4,CASRPGGKLFF,TGTGCCAGCAGGCCCGGGGGGAAACTGTTTTTT
many,TRBV28,.,TRBJ2-5,CASRGGLETQYF,TGTGCCAGCAGAGGGGGTTTGGAGACCCAGTACTTC
few,TRBV29-1,.,TRBJ2-5,CSVAPLEGPIQETQYF,TGCAGCGTTGCTCCATTGGAGGGCCCCATCCAAGAGACCCAGTACTTC
.,TRBV12-3/TRBV12-4,TRBD2,TRBJ2-5,CASSPPLFSGSVETQYF,TGTGCCAGCAGTCCCCCACTTTTTAGCGGGAGCGTAGAGACCCAGTACTTC
many,TRBV7-3,TRBD1,TRBJ2-7,CASSQTGGGEQYF,TGTGCCAGCAGCCAAACAGGGGGCGGCGAGCAGTACTTC
.,TRBV7-9,TRBD1,TRBJ1-5,CASSPRTGPNQPQHF,TGTGCCAGCAGCCCCAGGACAGGGCCTAATCAGCCCCAGCATTTT
.,TRBV4-3,.,TRBJ1-5,CASSRQINQPQHF,TGCGCCAGCAGCCGACAGATCAATCAGCCCCAGCATTTT
.,TRBV28,TRBD1,TRBJ1-6,CVSSSAGTEDSPLHF,TGTGTTAGCAGTTCGGCCGGGACAGAAGATTCACCCCTCCACTTT
many,TRBV2,TRBD2,TRBJ2-5,CASRRTSAYQETQYF,TGTGCCAGCAGGCGGACTAGCGCTTACCAAGAGACCCAGTACTTC
many,TRBV6-1,.,TRBJ1-2,CASSHLAASYGYTF,TGTGCCAGCAGTCACCTTGCCGCATCCTATGGCTACACCTTC
.,TRBV24-1,.,TRBJ1-1,CATSDFQLGGGAFF,TGTGCCACCAGTGATTTTCAGCTCGGGGGTGGGGCTTTCTTT
few,TRBV7-2,TRBD2,TRBJ2-3,CASSRLAGGMADTQYF,TGTGCCAGCAGTCGACTAGCGGGAGGCATGGCAGATACGCAGTATTTT
many,TRBV3-1,TRBD1,TRBJ2-2,CASSRSSTGDTGELFF,TGTGCCAGCAGCCGCTCCTCGACAGGGGACACCGGGGAGCTGTTTTTT
.,TRBV9,.,TRBJ1-2,CASSTTGPFNYGYTF,TGTGCCAGCAGCACGACAGGACCCTTTAACTATGGCTACACCTTC
.,TRBV19,.,TRBJ1-2,CASSPWGDAAAYYGYTF,TGTGCCAGTAGTCCCTGGGGAGACGCCGCCGCTTACTATGGCTACACCTTC
many,TRBV15,TRBD1,TRBJ2-5,CATRTTGLETQYF,TGTGCCACCAGGACGACAGGGCTAGAGACCCAGTACTTC
few,TRBV13,.,TRBJ1-2,CASRPNRDTPYGYTF,TGTGCCAGCAGGCCTAACCGGGACACCCCCTATGGCTACACCTTC